Here is one T cell receptor beta chain with its context. What it binds is unknown. The CDR3 runs to 14 residues. Germline loops: CDR1 ENHRY, CDR2 SYGVKD. V was cut by 3 bases and J by 3 bases, with 9 bases left in between. Time point indicated: blood 2 weeks post-SBRT. Treatment meaning: 15 Gy SBRT to primary tumor, nephrectomy 4 weeks later. After SBRT, blood was collected at 2 and 4 weeks, plus baseline. The tumor was a clear cell renal cell carcinoma. The source of the sample is a study of radiation and T cells in renal cell carcinoma. Study observations and caveats: From baseline, blood top tumor clonotypes peaked at 2 weeks post-radiation. Without pretreatment biopsies, baseline tumor clonotype presence was undetermined.

Repertoires were generated with immunoSEQ multiplex PCR, while TCRdb's copy carries only in-frame clones and drops some. In the table there are 150,000 to 180,000 clones, roughly 87% of which are singletons. The starting material was blood, obtained from a patient whose treatment included radiotherapy and nephrectomy. V gene TRBV10-3 combines with J gene TRBJ1-3; tentative D call: TRBD1 (5 bases). This clonotype was sampled from a woman aged 45 to 65 with renal cell carcinoma. The CDR3 DNA follows: TGTGCCATCAGTGAATCAGGGAATGGAAACACCATATATTTT. Its protein is CAISESGNGNTIYF.